Listed below are T cell receptor beta chains from one sample, sequenced in a study of OX40 agonist ivuxolimab in advanced cancers. Clones were read by immunoSEQ multiplex PCR, and TCRdb kept only the in-frame ones, dropping some. The table shows some 47,000 clones, with around 79% occurring only once. Sequencing used CD4+ or CD8+ T cells sorted from blood, obtained in a trial of the OX40 agonist ivuxolimab. The receptors here all came from an adult with an advanced solid tumor such as melanoma, head and neck, liver or kidney cancer. Both conserved end residues are part of each CDR3.

cdr3_aa: CASSRKQGGQPQHF; v_call: TRBV19; cdr3_length: 14
cdr3_aa: CASSPGLQGDEQFF; v_call: TRBV7-9; cdr3_length: 14
cdr3_aa: CASSLTGGAGRNEQFF; v_call: TRBV7-8; cdr3_length: 16
cdr3_aa: CASSLSQGSYNEQFF; v_call: TRBV5-6; cdr3_length: 15
cdr3_aa: CASSVWDRGGEAFF; v_call: TRBV9; cdr3_length: 14
cdr3_aa: CASSLDLGFEQYF; v_call: TRBV7-8; cdr3_length: 13
cdr3_aa: CASTFMGDSNGYTF; v_call: TRBV6-6; cdr3_length: 14
cdr3_aa: CASSPDLNTEAFF; v_call: TRBV7-9; cdr3_length: 13
cdr3_aa: CAWSVRYEQYF; v_call: TRBV30; cdr3_length: 11
cdr3_aa: CASSSRPSLGTDTQYF; v_call: TRBV7-2; cdr3_length: 16
cdr3_aa: CASSLSQSPLEGYGYTF; v_call: TRBV11-2; cdr3_length: 17
cdr3_aa: CASSPFGQGRETQYF; v_call: TRBV28; cdr3_length: 15
cdr3_aa: CASSKTVVRNTEAFF; v_call: TRBV21-1; cdr3_length: 15
cdr3_aa: CASSATGRDTGEQYF; v_call: TRBV9; cdr3_length: 15
cdr3_aa: CASSPQGRETQYF; v_call: TRBV18; cdr3_length: 13
cdr3_aa: CASRGSIRDSQHYTF; v_call: TRBV6-5; cdr3_length: 15
cdr3_aa: CASSHQGQGGGLRGNTIYF; v_call: TRBV4-3; cdr3_length: 19
cdr3_aa: CASSPSPGPRLLNYGYTF; v_call: TRBV5-1; cdr3_length: 18
cdr3_aa: CASSEELAGGYNEQFF; v_call: TRBV6-4; cdr3_length: 16
cdr3_aa: CASSLRSSEHNEQFF; v_call: TRBV7-2; cdr3_length: 15
cdr3_aa: CATDRVETQYF; v_call: TRBV6-1; cdr3_length: 11
cdr3_aa: CASSQEWGQGRQPQHF; v_call: TRBV4-3; cdr3_length: 16
cdr3_aa: CASTRSRTGELFF; v_call: TRBV7-2; cdr3_length: 13
cdr3_aa: CASSQVRSGSREQFF; v_call: TRBV4-1; cdr3_length: 15
cdr3_aa: CASSPGGALASHEQFF; v_call: TRBV7-2; cdr3_length: 16
cdr3_aa: CASSLGGGASYEQYF; v_call: TRBV7-2; cdr3_length: 15
cdr3_aa: CASSEAGNYEQYF; v_call: TRBV6-1; cdr3_length: 13
cdr3_aa: CASSPGHLNTEAFF; v_call: TRBV5-8; cdr3_length: 14